This TCR beta chain was observed in a study of shared clonotypes between healthy human individuals. Findings of the study overall: Incompleteness in sorted-subset sequencing, despite large depth, was shown by rarefaction.

Replicate PCRs run on sorted subsets employed roughly 180 ng DNA, approximately 30,000 T cell genomes. How the authors handled the data: Filtering of immunoSEQ junctional sequences could not match full-length read filtering. Sequencing used immunoSEQ multiplex PCR; TCRdb keeps in-frame clones, though not all of them. D and trimming were read from the DNA, whereas the V and J calls and clone size are those reported in that table. The sample has millions of clones; about 95% are singletons. The length of the CDR3 is 16 residues. V dropped 5 bases and J dropped 5; count of bases not matched to a gene: 4. From germline, CDR1 is SEHNR and CDR2 FQNEAQ (reference sequence). A remark on this clone: Its antigen is unidentified.

In the naive CD8 group, cells lacked CD45RO and were positively selected for CCR7, so terminally differentiated effector memory CD45RA+ cells were left out. Sequencing used naive CD8+ T cells sorted from blood. V and J are TRBV7-9 and TRBJ2-2; TRBD2 matches at 14 bases. The sequence came from a man aged 18 to 29 in good health. Here the CDR3 reads CASSPGTSGGTGELFF. The CDR3 nucleotides read TGTGCCAGCAGCCCAGGGACTAGCGGGGGAACCGGGGAGCTGTTTTTT.